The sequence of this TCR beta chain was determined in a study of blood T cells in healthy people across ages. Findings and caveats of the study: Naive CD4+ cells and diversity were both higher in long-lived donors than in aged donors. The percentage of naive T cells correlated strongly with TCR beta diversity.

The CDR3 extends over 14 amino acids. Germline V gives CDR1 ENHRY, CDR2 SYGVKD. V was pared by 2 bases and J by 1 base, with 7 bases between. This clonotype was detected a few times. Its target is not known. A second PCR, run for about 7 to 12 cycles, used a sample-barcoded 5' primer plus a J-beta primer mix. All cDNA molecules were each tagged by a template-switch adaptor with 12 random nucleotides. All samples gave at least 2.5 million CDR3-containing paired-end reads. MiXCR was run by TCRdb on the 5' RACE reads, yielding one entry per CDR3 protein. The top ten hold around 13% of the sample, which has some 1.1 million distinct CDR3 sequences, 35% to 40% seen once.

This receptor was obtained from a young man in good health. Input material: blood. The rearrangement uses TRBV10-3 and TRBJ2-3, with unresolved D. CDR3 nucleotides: TGTGCCATCAGTGAGGACGCCCGCACAGATACGCAGTATTTT. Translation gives CAISEDARTDTQYF.